Each of the 20 T cell receptor beta chains below was sequenced from the same sample in a study of radiotherapy plus CTLA-4 blockade in lung cancer. The protocol was immunoSEQ multiplex PCR, while the TCRdb copy is restricted to in-frame clones and leaves out a portion. The table records 75,000 to 80,000 clones, roughly 86% of them present only once. Here the sequenced sample was peripheral blood, taken from a patient treated with radiotherapy plus ipilimumab. These TCRs come from a human donor with non-small cell lung cancer who had stable disease on radiotherapy plus ipilimumab.

The chain recombines TRBV29-1 with TRBJ2-5; D is unclear. CDR1 is SQVTM and CDR2 is ANQGSEA in the germline V gene. This CDR3 comprises 15 residues. Trimming removed 2 bases at V and 5 bases at J, with 18 bases between. CDR3 amino acids: CSVEFYVGQGETQYF. The CDR3 region has the DNA TGCAGCGTTGAATTCTACGTGGGTCAAGGGGAGACCCAGTACTTC.

This rearrangement joins TRBV11-2 to TRBJ1-1, with D possibly TRBD1 on 6 matching bases. Germline V gene lookup returns CDR1 SGHAT and CDR2 FQNNGV. Trimming left V 8 bases short and J 6 bases short, with 19 bases between. The CDR3 covers 14 residues. CDR3 protein: CASGFSQGLPEAFF. DNA of the CDR3: TGTGCCAGCGGTTTCTCACAGGGCCTCCCTGAAGCTTTCTTT.

J is TRBJ1-2 and V is TRBV27; 8 nucleotides match TRBD1. Germline V gene lookup returns CDR1 MNHEY and CDR2 SMNVEV (reference sequence). This CDR3 comprises 18 residues. With 6 bases clipped from V and 2 bases from J, the junction kept 17 bases outside the gene matches. The CDR3 reads CASSPRTFSDRGNYGYTF. DNA for the CDR3: TGTGCCAGCAGCCCGCGTACCTTTTCCGACAGGGGCAACTATGGCTACACCTTC.

In DNA, the CDR3 is TGTGCCAGCAGCCATCCGCCCGTCCCTGGGTCCTACGAGCAGTACTTC. Translation: CASSHPPVPGSYEQYF. J is TRBJ2-7 and V is TRBV4-2, with D hard to call. The CDR3 consists of 16 residues. V dropped 3 bases and J dropped 1 base, with 16 bases sitting between them. CDR1 LGHNA and CDR2 YNFKEQ come from the germline V gene.

The chain has TRBV19 and TRBJ1-1; 7 nucleotides agree with TRBD1. The CDR3 totals 16 residues. J lost 7 bases, V lost 4 bases, and 15 bases had no gene match. Germline CDR1 LNHDA, CDR2 SQIVND (reference sequence). The CDR3 sequence is CASSKPGGTGPGEAFF. CDR3 DNA: TGTGCCAGTAGTAAGCCAGGGGGTACAGGACCAGGTGAAGCTTTCTTT.

This sequence joins TRBV5-5 and TRBJ2-5; TRBD2 matches at 11 bases. Germline V gene sequence: CDR1 SGHKS, CDR2 YYEKEE (reference sequence). J lost 4 bases, V lost 3 bases, and 14 bases had no gene match. This CDR3 comprises 18 residues. The CDR3 nucleotides read TGTGCCAGCAGCTCTAGACTAGCGGGGAGCCGACGGATAGAGACCCAGTACTTC. It codes for CASSSRLAGSRRIETQYF. The full variable domain, completed using reference TRBV5-5 and TRBJ2-5, is DAGVTQSPTHLIKTRGQQVTLRCSPISGHKSVSWYQQVLGQGPQFIFQYYEKEERGRGNFPDRFSARQFPNYSSELNVNALLLGDSALYLCASSSRLAGSRRIETQYFGPGTRLLVL.

Only a few counts were recorded for this clone. This chain connects TRBV7-2 to TRBJ2-7, with 8 bases aligning to TRBD1. The CDR3 contains 14 residues. V shed 5 bases, J shed 8 bases, and the junction held 11 bases outside the gene matches. The germline V gene encodes CDR1 SGHTA and CDR2 FQGNSA. CDR3 loop: CASSPGGQGAKQYF. DNA for the CDR3: TGTGCCAGCAGCCCAGGCGGCCAGGGGGCCAAGCAGTACTTC.

The rearrangement uses TRBV18 and TRBJ1-1, with 12 bases matching TRBD1. The germline CDR1 and CDR2 sequences are KGHSH and LQKENI. Trimming cost V 3 bases and J 1 base; bases outside gene matches: 6. The CDR3 runs to 17 residues. The DNA of the CDR3 is TGTGCCAGCTCACCGCTGGGACAGGGGGCGCAGAACACTGAAGCTTTCTTT. Its protein is CASSPLGQGAQNTEAFF. Full variable domain (missing parts from reference TRBV18 and TRBJ1-1): NAGVMQNPRHLVRRRGQEARLRCSPMKGHSHVYWYRQLPEEGLKFMVYLQKENIIDESGMPKERFSAEFPKEGPSILRIQQVVRGDSAAYFCASSPLGQGAQNTEAFFGQGTRLTVV.

This clone was seen just once. J is TRBJ2-1 and V is TRBV5-1; 11 bases align to TRBD2. Germline V gene data show CDR1 as SGHRS and CDR2 as YFSETQ. The CDR3 is 15 amino acids. V shed 1 base and J 5 bases; nucleotides not matched to a gene: 2. The CDR3 DNA is TGCGCCAGCAGCTTGACGACTAGCGGGGACAATGAGCAGTTCTTC. Protein: CASSLTTSGDNEQFF.

This chain connects TRBV7-9 to TRBJ2-7; no reliable D call. The CDR3 loop spans 13 amino acids. V was pared by 6 bases and J by 5 bases, with 14 bases between. Germline V lookup: CDR1 SEHNR, CDR2 FQNEAQ (reference sequence). The CDR3 here is CASSPDHLDEQYF. The CDR3 nucleotides are TGTGCCAGCAGTCCGGACCACCTCGACGAGCAGTACTTC.

The rearrangement uses TRBV6-6 and TRBJ2-3, with D unclear. Per germline, CDR1 MNHNY and CDR2 SVGAGI (reference sequence). Trimming left V 2 bases short and J 0 bases short, with 3 bases between. The CDR3 has 13 residues. The CDR3 nucleotides are TGTGCCAGCAGTTACCGCAGCACAGATACGCAGTATTTT. Translation gives CASSYRSTDTQYF.

The CDR3 is CAITSGGGETQYF. The CDR3, as DNA: TGTGCCATCACTTCGGGCGGTGGGGAGACCCAGTACTTC. The V and J genes are TRBV2 and TRBJ2-5; D ambiguous. The CDR3 loop spans 13 amino acids. Looked up from germline, CDR1 is SNHLY and CDR2 is FYNNEI. Between the trimmed V and J ends, which lost 10 bases and 5 bases, there was a span of 17 bases. Using reference TRBV2 and TRBJ2-5 for the parts outside the CDR3, the full variable domain is EPEVTQTPSHQVTQMGQEVILRCVPISNHLYFYWYRQILGQKVEFLVSFYNNEISEKSEIFDDQFSVERPDGSNFTLKIRSTKLEDSAMYFCAITSGGGETQYFGPGTRLLVL.

This chain's CDR3 is CSVAWLNIQYF. The CDR3 coding sequence is TGCAGCGTTGCATGGTTGAACATTCAGTACTTC. The V and J genes are TRBV29-1 and TRBJ2-4; no clear D gene. Looked up from germline, CDR1 is SQVTM and CDR2 is ANQGSEA. The V end lost 4 bases, the J end lost 7 bases, and 8 bases lay between the germline ends. The CDR3 has 11 residues.

The chain uses TRBV7-7 and TRBJ2-5; 9 nucleotides match TRBD1. With V trimmed by 5 bases and J by 5 bases, 6 bases remained unmatched. The CDR3 totals 14 residues. CDR1 and CDR2 (germline): SSHAT, FNYEAQ (reference sequence). The CDR3 coding sequence is TGTGCCAGCAGCCGAACAGGGGGCGGGGAGACCCAGTACTTC. Amino acids: CASSRTGGGETQYF.

The chain carries TRBV7-9 and TRBJ1-1, with TRBD1 identical over 9 bases. This CDR3 is built from 15 residues. V trimming: 5 bases; J trimming: 6 bases; junction bases outside the gene matches: 10. The germline CDR1 and CDR2 sequences are SEHNR and FQNEAQ (reference sequence). In nucleotides, the CDR3 is TGTGCCAGCAGCCCTTTACAGGGGGCCTTATCTGAAGCTTTCTTT. Amino acids: CASSPLQGALSEAFF.

The genes are TRBV6-6 and TRBJ2-7, with 11 positions matching TRBD2. Germline trimming cut 6 bases from V and 3 bases from J; bases unmatched to any gene: 7. The CDR3 consists of 15 residues. Germline values: CDR1 MNHNY, CDR2 SVGAGI (reference sequence). CDR3 nucleotide sequence: TGTGCCAGCAGGACCGGGACTAGCGGAAACTACGAGCAGTACTTC. As protein: CASRTGTSGNYEQYF.

This clone was detected a few times. The gene calls are TRBV19 and TRBJ1-2; D call uncertain. The CDR3 is 14 amino acids. Trimming removed 1 base from V and 4 bases from J, with 10 bases in between. Germline assignment: CDR1 LNHDA and CDR2 SQIVND (reference sequence). CDR3 DNA sequence: TGTGCCAGTAGTATAGGCCAACGGGGCTATGGCTACACCTTC. Its translation: CASSIGQRGYGYTF.

The J gene is TRBJ2-7, the V gene TRBV6-1, with D hard to call. The CDR3 is 14 amino acids. The V and J ends lost 5 bases and 2 bases respectively, with 13 bases between them. From germline, CDR1 is MNHNS and CDR2 SASEGT. The CDR3 protein is CASSRPPGAYEQYF. In DNA form, the CDR3 reads TGTGCCAGCAGTCGCCCGCCGGGCGCCTACGAGCAGTACTTC.

The rearrangement links TRBV6-5 to TRBJ2-3; TRBD2 matches 7 bases. CDR1 and CDR2 (germline): MNHEY, SVGAGI. The ends lost 7 bases at V and 2 bases at J; junction bases unmatched: 3. The CDR3 sequence is 13 residues long. The CDR3 nucleotides are TGTGCCAGCACGCGGGGGTACACAGATACGCAGTATTTT. Its protein product is CASTRGYTDTQYF.

This rearrangement joins TRBV7-8 to TRBJ1-4; 12 bases match TRBD1. The V gene end was trimmed by 5 bases and the J gene end by 6 bases; junction bases not matched to a gene: 4. The CDR3 is made up of 15 amino acids. The V gene's germline CDR1 is SGHVS and CDR2 FQNEAQ. CDR3 sequence: CASSRGTGGYEKLFF. The CDR3 nucleotides read TGTGCCAGCAGCCGCGGGACAGGGGGCTATGAAAAACTGTTTTTT.